A selection of T cell receptor beta chains follows, all from one sample in a study of response to subunit inactivated influenza vaccine. TCRdb processed the RT-PCR reads anew with MiXCR; each CDR3 protein has one entry. The data show some 500,000 distinct CDR3 sequences, with about 15% seen just once and 3% held by the top ten. The sample was CD4+ T cells sorted from PBMCs, taken less than 30 months after vaccination. Source of these receptors: a man between 50 and 69 years old who received an inactivated influenza vaccine. Each CDR3 is given with its conserved first and last residue. Each record gives: V gene, D gene, J gene, clone size, CDR3 protein, CDR3 DNA. The D gene is left open where the match is weak. Rows may omit the clone size; those that give it use once, few, many or a size class.

TRBV6-2/TRBV6-3	.	TRBJ1-1	few	CASSYSWEGLNEKAEAFF	TGTGCCAGCAGTTACTCATGGGAGGGGTTAAATGAGAAGGCTGAAGCTTTCTTT
TRBV28	TRBD2	TRBJ2-4	.	CASSLSRYRGEENIQYF	TGTGCCAGCAGTTTATCGCGTTATCGGGGGGAAGAAAACATTCAGTACTTC
TRBV6-2/TRBV6-3	TRBD1	TRBJ1-5	few	CASSYFPGTGENQPQHF	TGTGCCAGCAGTTACTTTCCCGGGACAGGAGAAAATCAGCCCCAGCATTTT
TRBV5-6	.	TRBJ2-3	few	CASSLDRTGTDTQYF	TGTGCCAGCAGCTTGGACAGGACAGGCACAGATACGCAGTATTTT
TRBV3-1	TRBD1	TRBJ2-5	once	CASSQGGTGVLKTQYF	TGTGCCAGCAGCCAAGGGGGGACAGGGGTTCTGAAGACCCAGTACTTC
TRBV29-1	TRBD2	TRBJ2-1	.	CSFKTSGRPNEQFF	TGCAGCTTTAAAACTAGCGGGAGGCCGAATGAGCAGTTCTTC
TRBV9	.	TRBJ1-2	many	CASSTGQSSYSGYTF	TGTGCCAGCAGCACCGGACAGAGCTCTTATAGTGGCTACACCTTC
TRBV10-3	TRBD1	TRBJ2-7	few	CAIRGDRYEQYF	TGTGCCATCAGGGGGGACAGGTACGAGCAGTACTTC
TRBV20-1	.	TRBJ1-5	many	CSAYDGSNQPQHF	TGCAGTGCCTACGACGGCTCCAATCAGCCCCAGCATTTT
TRBV10-3	TRBD2	TRBJ2-7	few	CAISDYGLAFAYEQYF	TGTGCCATCAGTGATTACGGACTAGCCTTCGCCTACGAGCAGTACTTC
TRBV20-1	TRBD1	TRBJ1-4	few	CSALDRWGKLFF	TGCAGTGCTCTGGACAGGTGGGGAAAACTGTTTTTT
TRBV24-1	.	TRBJ2-7	.	CATSDFGQDEQYF	TGTGCCACCAGTGATTTCGGTCAGGACGAGCAGTACTTC
TRBV7-9	TRBD1	TRBJ2-7	.	CASSGRSQGFFPYEQYF	TGTGCCAGCAGCGGCCGGTCACAGGGGTTTTTTCCCTACGAGCAGTACTTC
TRBV27	TRBD1	TRBJ1-1	few	CASRATGVGTEAFF	TGTGCCAGCAGGGCGACAGGGGTCGGCACTGAAGCTTTCTTT
TRBV20-1	.	TRBJ2-7	.	CSARGRPTYEQYF	TGCAGTGCTAGGGGTAGGCCGACCTACGAGCAGTACTTC
TRBV7-2	.	TRBJ2-5	few	CASSLVFGVQETQYF	TGTGCCAGCAGCTTAGTCTTTGGGGTTCAAGAGACCCAGTACTTC
TRBV20-1	.	TRBJ2-5	.	CSASRGGGQETQHF	TGCAGTGCTAGCAGGGGGGGAGGTCAAGAGACCCAGCACTTC
TRBV10-3	.	TRBJ2-1	few	CAISESSGAMSYNEQFF	TGTGCCATCAGTGAGTCGAGTGGGGCGATGTCCTACAATGAGCAGTTCTTC
TRBV28	.	TRBJ2-6	few	CASNALAGKGSGANVLTF	TGTGCCAGCAACGCCTTGGCAGGCAAAGGCTCTGGGGCCAACGTCCTGACTTTC
TRBV6-1	.	TRBJ1-3	few	CASSEAGGGNTIYF	TGTGCCAGCAGTGAAGCGGGAGGTGGAAACACCATATATTTT
TRBV20-1	TRBD1	TRBJ1-2	few	CSAQTGQGNYGYTF	TGCAGTGCCCAAACAGGACAGGGCAACTATGGCTACACCTTC
TRBV7-3	TRBD1	TRBJ2-2	.	CARCLSGQGFVWTGELFF	TGTGCCCGCTGTTTATCGGGACAGGGTTTTGTTTGGACCGGGGAGCTGTTTTTT
TRBV3-1	.	TRBJ2-1	few	CASSQGRGFHNEQFF	TGTGCCAGCAGCCAAGGGAGGGGTTTCCACAATGAGCAGTTCTTC
TRBV20-1	TRBD2	TRBJ2-1	.	CSARRTSEFQFF	TGCAGTGCCCGCCGGACTAGCGAGTTTCAGTTCTTC
TRBV11-2	.	TRBJ2-3	.	CASSLVGQLSDTQYF	TGTGCCAGCAGCTTAGTAGGTCAGCTATCAGATACGCAGTATTTT
TRBV4-2	.	TRBJ2-1	few	CASSQDLGSGNEQFF	TGTGCCAGCAGCCAAGATTTAGGGAGCGGTAATGAGCAGTTCTTC
TRBV11-2	.	TRBJ2-7	many	CASSYHYRGSHEQYF	TGTGCCAGCAGCTATCATTATCGGGGCTCCCACGAGCAGTACTTC
TRBV5-6	.	TRBJ2-1	.	CASSLMFQGRNEQFF	TGTGCCAGCAGCTTGATGTTCCAGGGAAGGAATGAGCAGTTCTTC
TRBV12-3/TRBV12-4	TRBD1	TRBJ2-7	many	CASSTRQGRYEQYF	TGTGCCAGCAGTACTAGACAGGGCCGCTACGAGCAGTACTTC
TRBV7-3	.	TRBJ2-3	few	CASSLNSPGTDTQYF	TGTGCCAGCAGCTTAAACAGCCCAGGCACAGATACGCAGTATTTT
TRBV12-3/TRBV12-4	TRBD2	TRBJ2-1	.	CASRLAGGPANEQFF	TGTGCCAGCAGACTAGCGGGGGGGCCGGCCAATGAGCAGTTCTTC
TRBV28	.	TRBJ2-4	few	CASRKASTTNIQYF	TGTGCCAGCAGAAAGGCTAGCACCACAAACATTCAGTACTTC
TRBV5-1	TRBD1	TRBJ2-7	many	CASSLGGQGAYEQYF	TGTGCCAGCAGCTTAGGAGGCCAGGGGGCTTACGAGCAGTACTTC
TRBV20-1	TRBD1	TRBJ1-2	.	CSATRPGTGGASYGYTF	TGCAGTGCTACTCGTCCCGGGACAGGGGGAGCTTCCTATGGCTACACCTTC
TRBV9	TRBD2	TRBJ2-1	.	CASSAGLAVYNEQFF	TGTGCCAGCAGCGCGGGACTAGCGGTTTACAATGAGCAGTTCTTC
TRBV20-1	.	TRBJ1-5	.	CSARGVLADQPQHF	TGCAGTGCTAGGGGTGTTCTAGCCGATCAGCCCCAGCATTTT
TRBV25-1	.	TRBJ2-7	few	CASSETGVRIYEQYF	TGTGCCAGCAGTGAGACGGGGGTTAGAATTTACGAGCAGTACTTC
TRBV6-5	.	TRBJ2-1	few	CASRKVGDEQFF	TGTGCCAGCAGAAAGGTGGGCGATGAGCAGTTCTTC
TRBV6-1	TRBD1	TRBJ2-5	.	CASSETGIGETQYF	TGTGCCAGCAGTGAGACAGGGATTGGGGAGACCCAGTACTTC
TRBV24-1	TRBD1	TRBJ2-1	.	CATSDRGTGGHNEQFF	TGTGCCACCAGTGACCGCGGGACAGGGGGCCACAATGAGCAGTTCTTC
TRBV12-3/TRBV12-4	TRBD1	TRBJ2-7	.	CASSFPDRVYEQYF	TGTGCCAGCAGTTTCCCGGACAGGGTATACGAGCAGTACTTC
TRBV3-1	TRBD1	TRBJ1-6	few	CASSLQGEVGSPLHF	TGTGCCAGCAGCCTACAGGGGGAAGTTGGGTCACCCCTCCACTTT
TRBV6-1	.	TRBJ2-2	.	CASRDTSNTGELFF	TGTGCCAGCAGGGACACCTCGAACACCGGGGAGCTGTTTTTT
TRBV21-1	.	TRBJ2-3	.	CASSNEVWKDTQYF	TGTGCCAGCAGCAACGAGGTGTGGAAAGATACGCAGTATTTT
TRBV27	.	TRBJ1-1	few	CASSLSGKNTEAFF	TGTGCCAGCAGTTTATCAGGGAAGAACACTGAAGCTTTCTTT
TRBV20-1	TRBD1	TRBJ1-5	few	CSARSQGGNQPQHF	TGCAGTGCTCGAAGTCAGGGGGGCAATCAGCCCCAGCATTTT